The 10 T cell receptor beta chains in this list originate from one sample, sequenced in a study of T cell repertoires in cytomegalovirus infection. MiXCR, applied by TCRdb to the reads, yields one record per CDR3 protein. The sample carries approximately 400,000 distinct CDR3 sequences, about 33% recorded once. Sequenced input: PBMCs. Source of these receptors: a human donor in good health (CMV status not recorded). Some clones in this sample may be carry-over from other donors' samples.

This chain uses TRBV6-5 with TRBJ1-3; maybe TRBD1 (5 bases). Between the trimmed V and J ends, which lost 6 bases and 0 bases, there was a span of 12 bases. The CDR3 is 15 residues long. Germline CDR1 MNHEY, CDR2 SVGAGI. The CDR3 nucleotides are TGTGCCAGCAGCAGGGACCAGAGCTCTGGAAACACCATATATTTT. Its translation: CASSRDQSSGNTIYF.

This clonotype was counted only a few times. The chain combines TRBV27 with TRBJ1-6; weak D call: TRBD1 (6 bases). The CDR3 has 12 amino acids. Germline lookup yields CDR1 MNHEY and CDR2 SMNVEV (reference sequence). The V end was cut by 5 bases, the J end by 10 bases, with 9 bases between. The CDR3 loop is CASSGGRSPLHF. In DNA, the CDR3 is TGTGCCAGCAGTGGGGGGCGGTCACCCCTCCACTTT.

This clonotype appeared many times. The chain recombines TRBV7-6 with TRBJ1-1; D not resolved. Trimming stripped 5 bases from V and 2 bases from J, with 12 bases between. Germline CDR1 reads SGHVS; CDR2 reads FNYEAQ. The CDR3 contains 14 residues. CDR3 loop: CASSPTALNTEAFF. CDR3 nucleotide sequence: TGTGCCAGCAGCCCTACAGCTCTAAACACTGAAGCTTTCTTT. Filled out from reference TRBV7-6 and TRBJ1-1, the complete variable domain reads GAGVSQSPRYKVTKRGQDVALRCDPISGHVSLYWYRQALGQGPEFLTYFNYEAQQDKSGLPNDRFSAERPEGSISTLTIQRTEQRDSAMYRCASSPTALNTEAFFGQGTRLTVV.

The V call is TRBV19, the J call TRBJ2-2; possible D gene TRBD1, 6 bases. Per germline, CDR1 LNHDA and CDR2 SQIVND (reference sequence). This CDR3 has 15 residues. With 10 bases removed from V and 4 bases from J, the gap between germline ends came to 19 bases. The CDR3 loop reads CATSYRVQGTGELFF. CDR3 coding DNA: TGTGCCACCTCCTACAGGGTCCAGGGCACCGGGGAGCTGTTTTTT.

This clonotype was picked up one time. This rearrangement joins TRBV5-4 to TRBJ1-1; 9 nucleotides match TRBD1. CDR3 length equals 13 residues. V trimming: 5 bases; J trimming: 6 bases; junction bases outside the gene matches: 5. Germline lookup yields CDR1 SGHNT and CDR2 YYREEE (reference sequence). CDR3 sequence (DNA): TGTGCCAGCAGACCACAGGGGGCGGCTGAAGCTTTCTTT. Protein: CASRPQGAAEAFF. The full variable domain, its missing parts supplied by reference TRBV5-4 and TRBJ1-1, is ETGVTQSPTHLIKTRGQQVTLRCSSQSGHNTVSWYQQALGQGPQFIFQYYREEENGRGNFPPRFSGLQFPNYSSELNVNALELDDSALYLCASRPQGAAEAFFGQGTRLTVV.

This chain links TRBV6-5 with TRBJ1-1, with D perhaps TRBD1 (5 bases). The V gene lost 0 bases and the J gene lost 4 bases, with 9 bases spanning the gap. The CDR3 has 14 amino acids. Per germline, CDR1 MNHEY and CDR2 SVGAGI. CDR3 nucleotide sequence: TGTGCCAGCAGTTACTCGATCCAGGGCACTGAAGCTTTCTTT. Its translation: CASSYSIQGTEAFF.

This clonotype came up many times. At one of its ends the junction is not consistent with the germline gene, which may arise from a read error. The chain is built from TRBV7-7 and TRBJ1-2; 7 nucleotides line up with TRBD1. This CDR3 contains 13 residues. CDR1 and CDR2 from the germline V gene are SSHAT and FNYEAQ (reference sequence). This CDR3 is CASSSGTVYGYTF. DNA of the CDR3: TGTGCTAGCAGCTCCGGGACAGTCTATGGCTACACCTTC.

This clonotype has more than one count but fewer than ten. This chain uses TRBV18 with TRBJ1-6; D gene unclear. Germline lookup yields CDR1 KGHSH and CDR2 LQKENI. Trimming shortened V by 6 bases and J by 8 bases, and 11 bases separated the two germline ends. The CDR3 covers 13 residues. The CDR3 DNA sequence: TGTGCCAGCTCCCCCGGGCCGGATTCACCCCTCCACTTT. It specifies CASSPGPDSPLHF.

In its sample, this clonotype was seen a few times. The V gene is TRBV7-2, the J gene TRBJ2-2; the D is unclear. Trimming removed 5 bases at V and 6 bases at J, with 13 bases between. The CDR3 contains 14 residues. Germline lookup yields CDR1 SGHTA and CDR2 FQGNSA. This CDR3 is CASSLMRLAGELFF. The CDR3 DNA reads TGTGCCAGCAGCCTAATGCGGCTCGCCGGGGAGCTGTTTTTT.

The table lists this clonotype with a few counts. The CDR3 DNA sequence: TGCAGTGTCACGGAGGAAGGTGAGCAGTTCTTC. Translation gives CSVTEEGEQFF. The chain uses TRBV20-1 and TRBJ2-1; TRBD2 might be the D (5 bases). Germline values: CDR1 DFQATT, CDR2 SNEGSKA (reference sequence). The germline V and J ends were trimmed by 7 bases and 9 bases, with 13 bases remaining between them. The CDR3 runs 11 residues.